This T cell receptor beta chain is drawn from a study of blood T cell repertoires in COVID-19. On the study more broadly: The United States, Italy and Spain provided the acute and convalescent COVID-19 samples. The cDNA or gDNA used as material had been derived from T cells, B-cell-depleted T cells, or PBMCs.

With 3 bases removed from V and 9 bases from J, the gap between germline ends came to 15 bases. The CDR3 runs to 13 residues. CDR1 is DFQATT, CDR2 SNEGSKA, per germline (reference sequence). In the original analysis: Using reference gene primer amplification, nucleated cell counts were estimated. Sequencing was performed with immunoSEQ multiplex PCR; in TCRdb, only in-frame clones are kept and a portion is missing. The D gene and trimming were derived from the DNA, and the V and J assignments and clone size from that table. In the table there are 100,000 to 150,000 clones, 85% to 90% of which are singletons.

This chain connects TRBV20-1 to TRBJ1-3; perhaps TRBD1 as D (5 bases). The source material was peripheral blood. The TCR sequence derives from a man older than 75 with active or convalescent COVID-19. The CDR3 bases are TGCAGTGCTAGTTCCCCAGGGATAGGCACCATATATTTT. Amino acid sequence: CSASSPGIGTIYF.